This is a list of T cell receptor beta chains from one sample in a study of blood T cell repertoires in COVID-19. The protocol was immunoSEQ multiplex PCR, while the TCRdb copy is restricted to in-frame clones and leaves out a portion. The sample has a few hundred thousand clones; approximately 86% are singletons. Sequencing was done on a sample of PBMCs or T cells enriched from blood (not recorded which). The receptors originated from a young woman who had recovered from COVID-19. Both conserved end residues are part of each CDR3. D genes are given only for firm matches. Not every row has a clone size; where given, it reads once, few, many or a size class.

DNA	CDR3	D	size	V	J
TGCGCCAGCAGCGCACTGTTAGCGGGGGGTTCCACAGATACGCAGTATTTT	CASSALLAGGSTDTQYF	TRBD2	NA	TRBV5-1	TRBJ2-3
TGTGCCAGCAGTTTGTACTTTGGGGGCCAAGAGGATGGCTACACCTTC	CASSLYFGGQEDGYTF	NA	NA	TRBV28	TRBJ1-2
TGTGCCAGCAGCTTAGCGCGGGCGGAGTGGGGTCAGCCCCAGCATTTT	CASSLARAEWGQPQHF	NA	NA	TRBV7-2	TRBJ1-5
TGTGCCAGCAGTGACCCGCAGGGAGGCGGGACTCGAGGCTACACCTTC	CASSDPQGGGTRGYTF	NA	NA	TRBV6-1	TRBJ1-2
TGTGCCAGCAGTTTACAGGGGGTCTACGAGCAGTACTTC	CASSLQGVYEQYF	TRBD1	NA	TRBV12-3/TRBV12-4	TRBJ2-7
TGTGCCAGCAGGTCGTTGGCTGCGCGGGGCTACACCTTC	CASRSLAARGYTF	NA	NA	TRBV6-5	TRBJ1-2
TGTGCCAGCAGCTTAGGGCCGGCTAGCTCCTATAATTCACCCCTCCACTTT	CASSLGPASSYNSPLHF	NA	many	TRBV7-8	TRBJ1-6
TGTGCCAGCAGCTTACTAGGACTAGCGGGCAACACCGGGGAGCTGTTTTTT	CASSLLGLAGNTGELFF	TRBD2	NA	TRBV7-6	TRBJ2-2
TGCGCCAGCAGCCGGGGTACTGACGAGCAGTACTTC	CASSRGTDEQYF	NA	few	TRBV5-1	TRBJ2-7
TGTGCCAGCAGCAAATTAACAGGACGCACTGAAGCTTTCTTT	CASSKLTGRTEAFF	NA	NA	TRBV7-2	TRBJ1-1
TGTGCCAGCAGCTCACGTACAGGGGAAGGCTACACCTTC	CASSSRTGEGYTF	TRBD1	few	TRBV7-2	TRBJ1-2
TGCGCCAGCAGCTTGGAATCAGGGGAACAGCCCCAGCATTTT	CASSLESGEQPQHF	NA	NA	TRBV5-1	TRBJ1-5
TGCGCCAGCAGCCAAGATCGGCAGGGGAGCTTGAGCAATCAGCCCCAGCATTTT	CASSQDRQGSLSNQPQHF	NA	once	TRBV4-1	TRBJ1-5
TGTGCCTGGAGTATAACCCGGACGGGGAATTCACCCCTCCACTTT	CAWSITRTGNSPLHF	NA	few	TRBV30	TRBJ1-6
TGTGCCAGCAGTGTATTACAGGGGGCGGGTCAGCCCCAGCATTTT	CASSVLQGAGQPQHF	TRBD1	NA	TRBV28	TRBJ1-5
TGTGCCAGCAGCCCGGACGGGGTAAGGTCTTACAATGAGCAGTTCTTC	CASSPDGVRSYNEQFF	NA	NA	TRBV5-4	TRBJ2-1
TGTGCCAGTAGTATGGGCAGTACAACTAACTATGGCTACACCTTC	CASSMGSTTNYGYTF	NA	NA	TRBV19	TRBJ1-2
TGTGCCAGTAGCTTGGGGGGAGTGGGGGCCGATGGCTACACCTTC	CASSLGGVGADGYTF	NA	NA	TRBV5-4	TRBJ1-2
TGTGCCAGCAGTTTGGGAGCGGGTGATGGCTACACCTTC	CASSLGAGDGYTF	NA	NA	TRBV28	TRBJ1-2
TGCGCCAGCAGCTTGGCCGCGACTAGCGGTTACCCCTACGAGCAGTACTTC	CASSLAATSGYPYEQYF	TRBD2	NA	TRBV5-1	TRBJ2-7
TGTGCCAGCAGTTTAAGCGGATGGGAGTACAATGAGCAGTTCTTC	CASSLSGWEYNEQFF	NA	NA	TRBV27	TRBJ2-1
TGTGCCAGCAGCCAAGATCTTTGGGCAGGGCTTGGCTACACCTTC	CASSQDLWAGLGYTF	NA	NA	TRBV3-1/TRBV3-2	TRBJ1-2
TGTGCCAGCAGTTTCCCTACGGGGGGAAGAAACACCATATATTTT	CASSFPTGGRNTIYF	NA	NA	TRBV28	TRBJ1-3
TGCAGCGTAGCCACGCAAACCTACTCCCCCTATGGCTACACCTTC	CSVATQTYSPYGYTF	NA	NA	TRBV29-1	TRBJ1-2
TGTGCCAGCAGCTTAGGAACGGGGGAGGGTTCACCCCTCCACTTT	CASSLGTGEGSPLHF	NA	NA	TRBV7-6	TRBJ1-6
TGCGCCAGCAGCTTGGAAACAGGCCTATACCTCTACGCGAACACCGGGGAGCTGTTTTTT	CASSLETGLYLYANTGELFF	NA	NA	TRBV5-1	TRBJ2-2
TGTGCCAGCAGTTTATCATGGCAGGGGGTCCACGAGCAGTACTTC	CASSLSWQGVHEQYF	TRBD1	NA	TRBV27	TRBJ2-7
TGTGCCAGCAGCCAAGTCCCTTCGGGGGGGGAGACCCAGTACTTC	CASSQVPSGGETQYF	TRBD2	NA	TRBV4-2	TRBJ2-5
TGTGCCAGCAGTGGGGGAGGGGTTTTGGTTTCACCCCTCCACTTT	CASSGGGVLVSPLHF	NA	once	TRBV28	TRBJ1-6
TGTGCCAGCAGCCCCACAGGGGTCACCGGGGAGCTGTTTTTT	CASSPTGVTGELFF	TRBD1	NA	TRBV7-7	TRBJ2-2
TGTGCCAGTAGTATGCAGGGCCTCTCAGACGGCTACACCTTC	CASSMQGLSDGYTF	NA	NA	TRBV19	TRBJ1-2
TGTGCCAGCAGTTACTCGCCTAGCGCCAACACCGGGGAGCTGTTTTTT	CASSYSPSANTGELFF	NA	NA	TRBV6-5	TRBJ2-2
TGTGCCAGCAGCTTAGATCTCGACATCTCTAACTATGGCTACACCTTC	CASSLDLDISNYGYTF	NA	NA	TRBV7-8	TRBJ1-2
TGTGCCAGCAGCCGCCGGGACAGGGGAGCGCATTTT	CASSRRDRGAHF	TRBD1	NA	TRBV6-2/TRBV6-3	TRBJ1-5
TGTGCCAGCAGCGTAGATCAGGGCAACTATGGCTACACCTTC	CASSVDQGNYGYTF	NA	NA	TRBV9	TRBJ1-2
TGTGCCAGCAGCTCCTTGCGCCGGGTCCCTCTCCACTTT	CASSSLRRVPLHF	NA	few	TRBV7-2	TRBJ1-6
TGTGCCAGCAGTTACTCTAGCCCCAGGGCTGGAAACACCATATATTTT	CASSYSSPRAGNTIYF	NA	NA	TRBV6-5	TRBJ1-3
TGTGCCAGCAGTTACCGGGACAGGGGAGTCAACTATGGCTACACCTTC	CASSYRDRGVNYGYTF	TRBD1	NA	TRBV28	TRBJ1-2
TGTGCCAGTAGTGGCGACAGGGGAGGGAAAAATGAAAAACTGTTTTTT	CASSGDRGGKNEKLFF	TRBD1	NA	TRBV19	TRBJ1-4
TGTGCCAGCAGCTTATGGACTAGCTTCCACAATGAGCAGTTCTTC	CASSLWTSFHNEQFF	TRBD2	NA	TRBV7-8	TRBJ2-1
TGTGCCAGCACCCGGGGCAGGGGCGAGCAGTACTTC	CASTRGRGEQYF	NA	NA	TRBV12-3/TRBV12-4	TRBJ2-7
TGTGCCAGCAGTGAATCCCAGGGGAGGGATTCACCCCTCCACTTT	CASSESQGRDSPLHF	NA	NA	TRBV2	TRBJ1-6
TGTGCCAGCAGCTGGGGGACTAGCGAGAACACCGGGGAGCTGTTTTTT	CASSWGTSENTGELFF	TRBD2	NA	TRBV5-5	TRBJ2-2
TGTGCCAGCAGCTTCGGGACGAAGGGGGATCAGCCCCAGCATTTT	CASSFGTKGDQPQHF	NA	NA	TRBV5-6	TRBJ1-5
TGTGCCAGCAGCCCCCCGGGAGAAGGTGAAAAACTGTTTTTT	CASSPPGEGEKLFF	NA	NA	TRBV7-9	TRBJ1-4
TGCAGCGCCACAGGGGGCGATTGGAACACTGAAGCTTTCTTT	CSATGGDWNTEAFF	TRBD1	NA	TRBV29-1	TRBJ1-1
TGTGCCAGCAGCCCCCCGGACAGGGGGAGGTATGGCTACACCTTC	CASSPPDRGRYGYTF	TRBD1	NA	TRBV3-1/TRBV3-2	TRBJ1-2
TGTGCCAGTCGACAGGGCGCGGGTCAGCCCCAGCATTTT	CASRQGAGQPQHF	TRBD1	NA	TRBV19	TRBJ1-5
TGTGCCAGCAGCGAATTCGACAGGGAGGACACTGAAGCTTTCTTT	CASSEFDREDTEAFF	TRBD1	NA	TRBV9	TRBJ1-1
TGTGCCAGCAGTCCCGGTTTCGTGGGGCCGAGCTCCTACGAGCAGTACTTC	CASSPGFVGPSSYEQYF	NA	NA	TRBV14	TRBJ2-7
TGCAGCGTTGTCCGGACCGGGACAGCCGTCTACGAGCAGTACTTC	CSVVRTGTAVYEQYF	TRBD1	NA	TRBV29-1	TRBJ2-7
TGTGCCAGCAGTGATCAAGCTAACACTGAAGCTTTCTTT	CASSDQANTEAFF	NA	NA	TRBV6-1	TRBJ1-1
TGCGCCAGCAGCCAAGTTAGCGGGGGGGCTCAAGAGACCCAGTACTTC	CASSQVSGGAQETQYF	TRBD2	NA	TRBV4-1	TRBJ2-5
TGCGCCAGCAGCTGGGGGGAAACGACAGGGGACGACACCTTC	CASSWGETTGDDTF	TRBD1	NA	TRBV5-1	TRBJ1-2
TGTGCCAGCACTTACTCGGGGGGTTACAATGAGCAGTTCTTC	CASTYSGGYNEQFF	TRBD2	once	TRBV6-2/TRBV6-3	TRBJ2-1
TGTGCCAGCAGCCAAGAGAGCTATGGCTACACCTTC	CASSQESYGYTF	NA	NA	TRBV4-2	TRBJ1-2
TGCAGTGCGAAGACTAGAGTTGAGCAGTTCTTC	CSAKTRVEQFF	NA	NA	TRBV20-1	TRBJ2-1
TGTGCCAGCTCACCCCGCGTCTCTGGAAACACCATATATTTT	CASSPRVSGNTIYF	NA	NA	TRBV18	TRBJ1-3
TGTGCCAGCAGTAGTGGACAGGGTAATGAAAAACTGTTTTTT	CASSSGQGNEKLFF	TRBD1	NA	TRBV5-5	TRBJ1-4